These 9 T cell receptor beta chains were all obtained from the same sample, sequenced in a study of shared clonotypes between healthy human individuals. Only in-frame clones appear in the TCRdb table, and some are missing; sequencing was by immunoSEQ multiplex PCR. The sample contains 2 million or so clones, just under 95% of which appear only once. CD45RO-negative, CCR7-selected cells formed the naive CD8 fraction, which excluded terminally differentiated effector memory CD45RA+ cells. Material: naive CD8+ T cells sorted from blood. The receptor set was obtained from a man aged 18 to 29 in good health.

As for this clone: One end of the junction fails to match germline, which may point to a read error. The rearrangement links TRBV2 to TRBJ2-7; D may match TRBD1 or TRBD2 (5 bases each). The CDR3 has 15 amino acids. CDR1 is SNHLY, CDR2 FYNNEI, per germline. The CDR3 sequence is CASSEEGRLTYEQYF. DNA of the CDR3: TGTGCCAGCAGCGAAGAGGGACGGCTCACCTACGAGCAGTACTTC. The full variable domain, completed using reference TRBV2 and TRBJ2-7, is EPEVTQTPSHQVTQMGQEVILRCVPISNHLYFYWYRQILGQKVEFLVSFYNNEISEKSEIFDDQFSVERPDGSNFTLKIRSTKLEDSAMYFCASSEEGRLTYEQYFGPGTRLTVT.

J is TRBJ2-1 and V is TRBV27, with D possibly matching TRBD2 (5 bases). This CDR3 spans 14 amino acids. Germline lookup yields CDR1 MNHEY and CDR2 SMNVEV (reference sequence). The V gene lost 6 bases and the J gene lost 4 bases, with 13 bases spanning the gap. The CDR3 protein is CASSGGGSYNEQFF. For the CDR3, the DNA is TGTGCCAGCAGCGGAGGAGGCTCTTACAATGAGCAGTTCTTC.

V is TRBV29-1 and J is TRBJ2-7; D is undetermined. CDR3 length equals 12 residues. The germline V gene encodes CDR1 SQVTM and CDR2 ANQGSEA. V lost 4 bases, J lost 0 bases, and 7 bases lay in between. CDR3 region: CSVAKGSYEQYF. DNA of the CDR3: TGCAGCGTTGCGAAGGGCTCCTACGAGCAGTACTTC.

This rearrangement joins TRBV9 to TRBJ2-6, with 10 bases fitting TRBD2. The CDR3 loop spans 18 amino acids. V lost 3 bases, J lost 0 bases, and 6 bases stayed unmatched. Germline V gene lookup returns CDR1 SGDLS and CDR2 YYNGEE. The CDR3 DNA is TGTGCCAGCAGCGAGGGGACTAGCGCAAACTCTGGGGCCAACGTCCTGACTTTC. This codes for CASSEGTSANSGANVLTF. The entire variable domain, with the rest obtained from reference TRBV9 and TRBJ2-6, is as follows: DSGVTQTPKHLITATGQRVTLRCSPRSGDLSVYWYQQSLDQGLQFLIQYYNGEERAKGNILERFSAQQFPDLHSELNLSSLELGDSALYFCASSEGTSANSGANVLTFGAGSRLTVL.

V is TRBV4-1 and J is TRBJ2-7; a weak D match, TRBD1 (6 bases). Trimming took off 1 base at V and 0 bases at J, with 10 bases between the two ends. This CDR3 region has 15 residues. The V gene's germline CDR1 is MGHRA and CDR2 YSYEKL. The CDR3, as DNA: TGCGCCAGCAGCCAAGTGACAGGCCACTCCTACGAGCAGTACTTC. Translation gives CASSQVTGHSYEQYF.

The genes are TRBV7-9 and TRBJ1-4, with D tentatively TRBD1 (5 bases). V was clipped by 0 bases and J by 7 bases, with 12 bases between them. The CDR3 runs 15 residues. Germline V gives CDR1 SEHNR, CDR2 FQNEAQ (reference sequence). The CDR3 DNA reads as TGTGCCAGCAGCTTAGCGGGGGAATTGGGTGAAAAACTGTTTTTT. Amino acid sequence: CASSLAGELGEKLFF.

V is TRBV9 and J is TRBJ2-1, with D possibly being TRBD1 (7 bases). V dropped 2 bases and J dropped 0 bases, with 12 bases sitting between them. Germline loops: CDR1 SGDLS, CDR2 YYNGEE. CDR3 length: 16 amino acids. The CDR3 loop reads CASSVGGQSSYNEQFF. CDR3 nucleotides: TGTGCCAGCAGCGTCGGGGGACAGAGCTCCTACAATGAGCAGTTCTTC.

This clone was seen only once. The rearrangement uses TRBV7-2 and TRBJ1-2; 7 bases align to TRBD1. The CDR3 is made up of 14 amino acids. J lost 4 bases, V lost 5 bases, and 7 bases had no gene match. Germline V gives CDR1 SGHTA, CDR2 FQGNSA. The CDR3 spells CASSPGDRIYGYTF. The DNA for the CDR3 is TGTGCCAGCAGCCCCGGGGACAGAATCTATGGCTACACCTTC.

A note on this clone: This same CDR3 is encoded by further DNA sequences in the sample. J is TRBJ2-7 and V is TRBV5-4; 9 nucleotides align to TRBD1. Germline V gives CDR1 SGHNT, CDR2 YYREEE (reference sequence). There are 14 residues in the CDR3. The V segment lost 4 bases and the J segment 4 bases; nucleotides outside the gene matches: 6. In DNA, the CDR3 is TGTGCCAGCAGCCTGGGACAGGGAGTGTACGAGCAGTACTTC. Translation: CASSLGQGVYEQYF. The full variable domain, its missing parts supplied by reference TRBV5-4 and TRBJ2-7, is ETGVTQSPTHLIKTRGQQVTLRCSSQSGHNTVSWYQQALGQGPQFIFQYYREEENGRGNFPPRFSGLQFPNYSSELNVNALELDDSALYLCASSLGQGVYEQYFGPGTRLTVT.